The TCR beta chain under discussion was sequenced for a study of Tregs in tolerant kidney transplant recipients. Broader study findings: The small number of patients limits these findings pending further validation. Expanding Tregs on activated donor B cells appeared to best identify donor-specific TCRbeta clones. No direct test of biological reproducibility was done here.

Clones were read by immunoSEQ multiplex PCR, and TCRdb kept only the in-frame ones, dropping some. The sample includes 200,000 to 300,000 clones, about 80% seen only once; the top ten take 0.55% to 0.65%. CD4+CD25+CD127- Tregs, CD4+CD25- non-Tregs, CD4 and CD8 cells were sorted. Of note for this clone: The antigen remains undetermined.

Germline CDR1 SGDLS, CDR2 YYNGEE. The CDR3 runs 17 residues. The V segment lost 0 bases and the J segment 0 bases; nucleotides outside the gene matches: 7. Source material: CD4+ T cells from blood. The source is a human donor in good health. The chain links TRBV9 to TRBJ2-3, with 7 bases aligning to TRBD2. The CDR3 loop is CASSVVGLAVSTDTQYF. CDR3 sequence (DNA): TGTGCCAGCAGCGTAGTTGGGCTAGCGGTAAGCACAGATACGCAGTATTTT.